A selection of T cell receptor beta chains follows, all from one sample in a study of CD8+ T cells in alopecia areata. Generated by immunoSEQ multiplex PCR, the TCRdb table keeps only in-frame clones and is missing some. Altogether over 150,000 clones are present, around 59% being singletons, with the ten largest covering 14%. This specimen was CD4+ T cells sorted from blood, taken at week 24, from a patient treated with tofacitinib. The receptors were sampled from a human donor with alopecia areata. Both conserved end residues are part of each CDR3. A D gene is named only where the DNA matches it firmly. Rows give clone size only sometimes, using once, few, many, or a class for an expanded clone.

v_call	j_call	d_call	clone_size	cdr3_aa	cdr3_nt
TRBV4-2	TRBJ2-1	TRBD2	.	CASSLRLAGDVVHEQFF	TGTGCCAGCAGCCTTCGACTAGCGGGGGACGTGGTCCATGAGCAGTTCTTC
TRBV2	TRBJ1-6	.	.	CASSTRQGFNNSPLHF	TGTGCCAGCAGTACCCGTCAGGGATTTAATAATTCACCCCTCCACTTT
TRBV9	TRBJ2-1	.	.	CASRGSYNEQFF	TGTGCCAGCAGGGGGTCCTACAATGAGCAGTTCTTC
TRBV6-5	TRBJ2-7	TRBD1	.	CATTKRTGYEQYF	TGTGCCACCACGAAACGGACAGGGTACGAGCAGTACTTC
TRBV6-1	TRBJ1-5	.	.	CASSDTWRYNQPQHF	TGTGCCAGCAGTGATACCTGGCGGTACAATCAGCCCCAGCATTTT
TRBV7-9	TRBJ1-1	TRBD1	few	CASSQQGVTEAFF	TGTGCCAGCAGCCAACAGGGGGTGACTGAAGCTTTCTTT
TRBV2	TRBJ1-5	.	few	CASSLGGQPQHF	TGTGCCAGCTCATTGGGGGGACAGCCCCAGCATTTT
TRBV14	TRBJ2-7	TRBD1	few	CASSRRDSYEQYF	TGTGCCAGCAGCCGCCGGGACAGCTACGAGCAGTACTTC
TRBV4-1	TRBJ2-5	.	.	CASSQVVGGVGTQETQYF	TGCGCCAGCAGCCAAGTGGTAGGGGGTGTGGGGACCCAAGAGACCCAGTACTTC
TRBV7-9	TRBJ2-4	.	.	CASSSEQGLNIQYF	TGTGCCAGCAGCTCAGAACAGGGACTAAACATTCAGTACTTC
TRBV4-2	TRBJ1-4	.	.	CASSHRRTTNEKLFF	TGTGCCAGCAGCCATCGGAGGACAACTAATGAAAAACTGTTTTTT
TRBV9	TRBJ2-7	TRBD1	.	CASSAGTGGLYEQYF	TGTGCCAGCAGCGCCGGGACAGGGGGCCTCTACGAGCAGTACTTC
TRBV30	TRBJ2-5	TRBD2	.	CAWSTAGGRGETQYF	TGTGCCTGGAGTACCGCGGGGGGGCGTGGAGAGACCCAGTACTTC
TRBV28	TRBJ1-2	TRBD1	.	CASLPGQGDYGYTF	TGTGCCAGTTTACCGGGACAGGGGGACTATGGCTACACCTTC
TRBV25-1	TRBJ1-2	TRBD1	.	CASSDHPTGFGYTF	TGTGCCAGCAGTGACCACCCGACAGGGTTTGGCTACACCTTC
TRBV29-1	TRBJ2-3	.	.	CSASGVLTDTQYF	TGCAGCGCCTCGGGGGTTCTCACAGATACGCAGTATTTT
TRBV9	TRBJ2-3	.	.	CASSVARGTSTDTQYF	TGTGCCAGCAGCGTAGCTCGGGGGACGAGCACAGATACGCAGTATTTT
TRBV30	TRBJ2-3	TRBD2	.	CAWELAGGTDTQYF	TGTGCCTGGGAGCTAGCGGGGGGCACAGATACGCAGTATTTT
TRBV29-1	TRBJ2-4	TRBD1	.	CSGQGTVNIQYF	TGCAGCGGACAGGGGACGGTCAACATTCAGTACTTC
TRBV5-6	TRBJ1-2	.	once	CASSPARDFGYTF	TGTGCCAGCAGCCCGGCCCGGGACTTTGGCTACACCTTC
TRBV10-3	TRBJ2-1	.	.	CAISGLDNEQFF	TGTGCCATCAGCGGACTGGACAATGAGCAGTTCTTC
TRBV15	TRBJ1-6	TRBD1	few	CATSRVGQGPNSPLHF	TGTGCCACCAGCAGAGTAGGACAGGGACCGAATTCACCCCTCCACTTT
TRBV7-2	TRBJ2-3	TRBD2	.	CASSSTGTSGATQYF	TGTGCCAGCAGCTCTACCGGGACTAGCGGAGCTACGCAGTATTTT
TRBV29-1	TRBJ2-3	.	few	CSVDGVVDNTDTQYF	TGCAGCGTTGACGGGGTTGTCGATAACACAGATACGCAGTATTTT
TRBV11-2	TRBJ1-1	.	.	CASSLAMTENTEAFF	TGTGCCAGCAGCTTGGCTATGACAGAGAACACTGAAGCTTTCTTT
TRBV5-1	TRBJ1-2	.	.	CASSLETVDGYTF	TGCGCCAGCAGCTTGGAGACAGTTGACGGCTACACCTTC
TRBV5-1	TRBJ2-3	.	.	CASSSTGSDTQYF	TGCGCCAGCAGCTCTACGGGGTCAGATACGCAGTATTTT
TRBV6-5	TRBJ1-6	.	.	CASGRSGLDSPLHF	TGTGCCAGCGGCCGGTCAGGGTTGGATTCACCCCTCCACTTT
TRBV23-1	TRBJ2-7	.	.	CASSQYHCEQYF	TGCGCCAGCAGTCAATATCACTGCGAGCAGTACTTC
TRBV29-1	TRBJ2-3	.	.	CSVDWERALALDTQYF	TGCAGCGTTGATTGGGAGCGGGCCCTCGCATTGGATACGCAGTATTTT
TRBV5-1	TRBJ1-3	TRBD1	.	CASSLGDRGTIYF	TGCGCCAGCAGCTTGGGAGACAGGGGAACCATATATTTT
TRBV5-1	TRBJ2-7	TRBD1	.	CASSPYRGLPYEQYF	TGCGCCAGCAGCCCCTACAGGGGCCTCCCCTACGAGCAGTACTTC
TRBV30	TRBJ1-3	.	.	CAWSQQIQLSGNTIYF	TGTGCCTGGAGTCAACAAATCCAACTCTCTGGAAACACCATATATTTT
TRBV30	TRBJ2-5	.	few	CAWSRAVETQYF	TGTGCCTGGAGTAGGGCCGTAGAGACCCAGTACTTC
TRBV7-9	TRBJ2-5	.	.	CASSLARVTETQYF	TGTGCCAGCAGCTTAGCGAGGGTTACAGAGACCCAGTACTTC
TRBV9	TRBJ1-1	.	.	CASSVGGAASLNTEAFF	TGTGCCAGCAGCGTAGGAGGGGCAGCTAGTTTGAACACTGAAGCTTTCTTT
TRBV9	TRBJ1-2	.	.	CASSVGQGDRYTF	TGTGCCAGCAGCGTAGGCCAGGGAGATCGCTACACCTTC
TRBV4-2	TRBJ1-1	.	.	CASSQDRQWAAFF	TGTGCCAGCAGCCAAGATAGGCAGTGGGCAGCTTTCTTT
TRBV29-1	TRBJ2-4	.	few	CSVERLDGIQYF	TGCAGCGTTGAGAGGCTGGATGGCATTCAGTACTTC
TRBV30	TRBJ2-7	.	.	CAWSPESREPYEQYF	TGTGCCTGGAGTCCAGAATCTAGGGAACCCTACGAGCAGTACTTC
TRBV7-9	TRBJ2-2	.	.	CLPTGLRGTGELFF	TGTCTGCCCACGGGACTCCGAGGCACCGGGGAGCTGTTTTTT
TRBV2	TRBJ1-2	.	once	CAGKRQDPYGYTF	TGTGCCGGAAAAAGGCAGGACCCCTATGGCTACACCTTC
TRBV10-3	TRBJ2-3	.	.	CAISGQSHTQYF	TGTGCCATCAGTGGACAGAGTCATACGCAGTATTTT
TRBV20-1	TRBJ1-2	.	.	CSARDGTGYTF	TGCAGTGCTAGAGATGGGACCGGCTACACCTTC
TRBV5-1	TRBJ2-5	TRBD2	.	CASSTGTSGSQETQYF	TGCGCCAGCAGCACGGGGACTAGCGGGAGCCAAGAGACCCAGTACTTC
TRBV4-2	TRBJ2-3	TRBD2	.	CASSQDVAGVIRLGTQYF	TGTGCCAGCAGCCAAGATGTAGCGGGGGTTATCCGGTTAGGCACGCAGTATTTT
TRBV9	TRBJ1-6	.	.	CASRKGPNSPLHF	TGTGCCAGCAGAAAGGGGCCTAATTCACCCCTCCACTTT
TRBV30	TRBJ2-3	TRBD1	.	CASGQESTDTQYF	TGTGCCTCGGGACAGGAGAGCACAGATACGCAGTATTTT
TRBV18	TRBJ2-1	.	few	CASSPPVGPNEQFF	TGTGCCAGCTCACCCCCGGTAGGCCCGAATGAGCAGTTCTTC
TRBV29-1	TRBJ2-3	.	.	CSGGGSTDTQYF	TGCAGCGGAGGAGGTAGCACAGATACGCAGTATTTT
TRBV6-5	TRBJ2-3	.	few	CASRVAGDTQYF	TGTGCCAGCAGGGTGGCTGGAGATACGCAGTATTTT
TRBV4-1	TRBJ2-3	TRBD2	.	CASAGSRLASTQYF	TGCGCCAGCGCCGGATCCCGACTAGCTAGTACGCAGTATTTT
TRBV2	TRBJ2-2	.	once	CASSELPNTGELFF	TGTGCCAGCAGTGAACTGCCGAACACCGGGGAGCTGTTTTTT
TRBV5-1	TRBJ1-1	.	.	CASSLETLNTEAFF	TGCGCCAGCAGCTTGGAAACATTGAACACTGAAGCTTTCTTT
TRBV19	TRBJ2-5	.	many	CASSMQDGQETQYF	TGTGCCAGTAGTATGCAGGACGGACAAGAGACCCAGTACTTC
TRBV14	TRBJ2-7	.	.	CASSQPSANSYEQYF	TGTGCCAGCAGCCAACCGTCAGCCAACTCCTACGAGCAGTACTTC
TRBV11-2	TRBJ1-6	TRBD1	few	CASSRQGSSPLHF	TGTGCCAGCAGTAGACAGGGATCTTCACCCCTCCACTTT